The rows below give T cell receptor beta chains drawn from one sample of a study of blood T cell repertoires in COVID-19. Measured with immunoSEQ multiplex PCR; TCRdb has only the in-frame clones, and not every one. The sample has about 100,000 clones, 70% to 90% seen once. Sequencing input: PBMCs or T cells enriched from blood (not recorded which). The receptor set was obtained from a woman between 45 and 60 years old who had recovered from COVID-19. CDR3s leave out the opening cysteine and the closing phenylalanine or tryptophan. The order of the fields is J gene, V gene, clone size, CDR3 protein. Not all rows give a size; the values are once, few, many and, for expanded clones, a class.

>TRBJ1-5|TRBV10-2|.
ASSSTDSSNQPQH
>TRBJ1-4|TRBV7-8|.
ASTRGAHEKLF
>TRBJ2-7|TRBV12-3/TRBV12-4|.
ASSLVTSEQY
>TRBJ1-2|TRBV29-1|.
SAPGGTGSFGYT
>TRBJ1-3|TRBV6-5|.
ASSKTGGNTIY
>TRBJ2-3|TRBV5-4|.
ASSTRGGRGTDTQY
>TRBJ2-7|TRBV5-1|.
ASSLGTSGTYEQY
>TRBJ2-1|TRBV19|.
ASSGGALKENEQF
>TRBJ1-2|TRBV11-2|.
ASSPRDSNYGYT
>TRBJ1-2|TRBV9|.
ASSPDGGLGGYT
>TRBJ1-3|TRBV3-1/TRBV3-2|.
ASSLAGGSSGNTIY
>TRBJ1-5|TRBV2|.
ASSPNNQPQH
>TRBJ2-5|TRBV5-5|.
ASSWDRGLRETQY
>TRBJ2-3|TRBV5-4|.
ASSSTSGRSTDTQY
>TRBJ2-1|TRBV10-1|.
ASSEFGALRNEQF
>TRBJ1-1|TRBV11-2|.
ASSSSPRAF
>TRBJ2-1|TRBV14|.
ASSPLDGRDEQF
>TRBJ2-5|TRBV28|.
ATNSGTPEGWETQY
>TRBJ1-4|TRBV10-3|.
AISGGATNEKLF
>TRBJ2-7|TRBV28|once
ASGRGGSYEQY
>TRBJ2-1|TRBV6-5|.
ASSYSPGSYNEQF
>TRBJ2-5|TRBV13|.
ASSPRQKQETQY
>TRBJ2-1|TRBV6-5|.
ASSYGEMRNEQF
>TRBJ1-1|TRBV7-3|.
ASSSNRGAEAF
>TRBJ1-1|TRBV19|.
ASSVFRGKNTEAF
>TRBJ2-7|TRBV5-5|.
ASSLGPGTYEQY